These T cell receptor beta chains were read from a single sample in a study of naive and memory T cell subsets. TCRdb re-called the UMI-ligation and nested PCR reads with MiXCR, one entry per CDR3 protein. Altogether tens of thousands of distinct CDR3 sequences are present, approximately 12% being singletons, with the ten largest covering more than 20%. Sequences were obtained from effector memory CD4+ T cells from blood. The source is a human donor in good health. CDR3s include the opening cysteine and the closing phenylalanine or tryptophan. D genes are given only for firm matches. Some rows mark clone size as missing; the rest say once, few, many or name a class of expanded clone.

clone size	D gene	J gene	CDR3 length	V gene	CDR3 DNA	CDR3 protein
many	NA	TRBJ1-1	13	TRBV29-1	TGCAGCGTTGCCCGTCAGGGGACCCCTGAAGCTTTCTTT	CSVARQGTPEAFF
NA	NA	TRBJ1-2	12	TRBV7-6	TGTGCCAGCAGCTTAGAGGTCTATGGCTACACCTTC	CASSLEVYGYTF
few	NA	TRBJ1-5	17	TRBV20-1	TGCAGTGCCAGACAGGCAGGAGGGCGGGATAGCAATCAGCCCCAGCATTTT	CSARQAGGRDSNQPQHF
NA	NA	TRBJ2-7	15	TRBV14	TGTGCCAGCAGCCGAAGGGGGAGAGGAAACGACGAGCAGTACTTC	CASSRRGRGNDEQYF
few	NA	TRBJ1-1	15	TRBV20-1	TGCAGTGCCCCCTCACTCGGGGGATTGTACACTGAAGCTTTCTTT	CSAPSLGGLYTEAFF
many	NA	TRBJ1-3	14	TRBV20-1	TGCAGTGCTAGGTTACATCTCTCTGGAAACACCATATATTTT	CSARLHLSGNTIYF
few	TRBD2	TRBJ2-5	15	TRBV11-2	TGTGCCAGCAGCTTAGGGACTAGCGGGATAGAGACCCAGTACTTC	CASSLGTSGIETQYF
few	NA	TRBJ2-7	15	TRBV27	TGTGCCAGCAGCGTACAGGGGGGGTTCCCCTACGAGCAGTACTTC	CASSVQGGFPYEQYF
NA	TRBD2	TRBJ2-2	17	TRBV6-1	TGTGCCACCCCGGGACTAGCGGGAGCGGGTAGCACCGGGGAGCTGTTTTTT	CATPGLAGAGSTGELFF
few	NA	TRBJ2-7	15	TRBV7-3	TGTGCCAGCAGCTTAATGGTAGGGTCATCCTACGAGCAGTACTTC	CASSLMVGSSYEQYF
once	NA	TRBJ2-3	15	TRBV20-1	TGCAGTGCTTTTCTAGCCTCCGCGAGCACAGATACGCAGTATTTT	CSAFLASASTDTQYF
NA	NA	TRBJ2-2	11	TRBV2	TGTGCCAGCAGTGTCAACGGGGAGCTGTTTTTT	CASSVNGELFF
many	NA	TRBJ2-6	15	TRBV5-6	TGTGCCAGCATGGGGGCCCACTCTGGGGCCAACGTCCTGACTTTC	CASMGAHSGANVLTF
NA	TRBD2	TRBJ2-5	16	TRBV5-1	TGCGCCAGCAGCTTGGCCGGACGAGCGGGAGGAGAGACCCAGTACTTC	CASSLAGRAGGETQYF
NA	NA	TRBJ1-3	15	TRBV6-6	TGTGCCAGCAGTTACTCGGGGGGAACTGGAAACACCATATATTTT	CASSYSGGTGNTIYF
few	TRBD1	TRBJ1-4	15	TRBV7-8	TGTGCCAGCGGACAGGGAGCCGCAACTAATGAAAAACTGTTTTTT	CASGQGAATNEKLFF
few	NA	TRBJ1-1	13	TRBV30	TGTGCCTGGAGTCCAAACGGGTTTGAGGAAGCTTTCTTT	CAWSPNGFEEAFF
NA	NA	TRBJ2-1	12	TRBV28	TGTGCCAGCAGTTTCTCGAGTGGGGGCGAGTTCTTC	CASSFSSGGEFF
few	NA	TRBJ2-3	15	TRBV9	TGTGCCAGCAGCGTATTCCAGGCGAACACAGATACGCAGTATTTT	CASSVFQANTDTQYF
NA	TRBD2	TRBJ2-1	19	TRBV3-1	TGTGTCAGCAGCCCGACGCTAGCGGGAGGACCCGCGTCCTACAATGAGCAGTTCTTC	CVSSPTLAGGPASYNEQFF
few	NA	TRBJ2-5	12	TRBV12-3/TRBV12-4	TGTGCCAGCACCCTCTTTGGGGAGACCCAGTACTTC	CASTLFGETQYF
NA	NA	TRBJ1-4	13	TRBV5-4	TGTGCCAGCAGCTGGGACTTTAATGAAAAACTGTTTTTT	CASSWDFNEKLFF
many	NA	TRBJ2-5	13	TRBV14	TGTGCCAGCAGCTATAGAGGGAGGGAGACCCAGTACTTC	CASSYRGRETQYF
NA	NA	TRBJ2-2	16	TRBV6-1	TGTGCCAGCAGGCCCCAGGGGATCGCGAACACCGGGGAGCTGTTTTTT	CASRPQGIANTGELFF
NA	TRBD1	TRBJ1-2	13	TRBV2	TGTGCCAGCAGGACGGAGGGACAGGGGAGCTACACCTTC	CASRTEGQGSYTF
NA	NA	TRBJ2-2	18	TRBV13	TGTGCCAGCAGCTTAGATTCGGCGCGAGGGTTTGGGACCGGGGAGCTGTTTTTT	CASSLDSARGFGTGELFF
few	TRBD1	TRBJ1-1	13	TRBV10-1	TGCGCCAGTCACAGGGGGGTCGGCACTGAAGCTTTCTTT	CASHRGVGTEAFF
NA	NA	TRBJ1-4	14	TRBV2	TGTGCCAGCATGAGTCAGGCTTGGAGTGAAAAACTGTTTTTT	CASMSQAWSEKLFF